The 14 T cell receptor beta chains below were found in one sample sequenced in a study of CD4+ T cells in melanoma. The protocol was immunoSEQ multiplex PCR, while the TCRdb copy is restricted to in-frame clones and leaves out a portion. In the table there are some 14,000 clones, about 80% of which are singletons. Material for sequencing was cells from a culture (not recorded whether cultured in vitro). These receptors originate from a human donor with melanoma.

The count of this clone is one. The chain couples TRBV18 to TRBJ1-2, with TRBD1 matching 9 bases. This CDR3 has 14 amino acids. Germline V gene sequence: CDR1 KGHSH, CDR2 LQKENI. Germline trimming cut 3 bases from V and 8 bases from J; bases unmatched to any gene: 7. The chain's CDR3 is CASSPLQGAEGYTF. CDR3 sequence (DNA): TGTGCCAGCTCACCCCTACAGGGGGCTGAAGGCTACACCTTC.

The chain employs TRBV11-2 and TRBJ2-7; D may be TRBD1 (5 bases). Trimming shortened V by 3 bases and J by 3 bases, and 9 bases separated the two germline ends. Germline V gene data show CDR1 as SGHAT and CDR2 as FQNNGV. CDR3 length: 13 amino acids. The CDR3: CASSFTRDYEQYF. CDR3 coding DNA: TGTGCCAGCAGCTTCACCAGGGACTACGAGCAGTACTTC.

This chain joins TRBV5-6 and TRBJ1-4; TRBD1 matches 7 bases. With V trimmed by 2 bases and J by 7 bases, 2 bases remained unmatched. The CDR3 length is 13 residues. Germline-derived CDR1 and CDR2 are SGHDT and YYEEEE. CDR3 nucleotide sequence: TGTGCCAGCAGCTTTACAGGGGCTGAAAAACTGTTTTTT. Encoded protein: CASSFTGAEKLFF.

For the CDR3, the DNA is TGTGCCAGTAGTACCAGACACCTGAACACTGAAGCTTTCTTT. Protein: CASSTRHLNTEAFF. J is TRBJ1-1 and V is TRBV19; D is ambiguous. The CDR3 is 14 amino acids. Per germline, CDR1 LNHDA and CDR2 SQIVND (reference sequence). V was trimmed by 4 bases and J by 0 bases, leaving 9 bases between them.

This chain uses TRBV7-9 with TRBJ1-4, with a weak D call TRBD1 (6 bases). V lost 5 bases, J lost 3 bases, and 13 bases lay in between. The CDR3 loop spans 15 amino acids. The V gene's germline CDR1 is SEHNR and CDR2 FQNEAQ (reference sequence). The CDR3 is CASSHRESANEKLFF. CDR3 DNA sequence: TGTGCCAGCAGCCACAGGGAGTCTGCTAATGAAAAACTGTTTTTT. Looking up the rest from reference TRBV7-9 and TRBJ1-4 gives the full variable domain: DTGVSQNPRHKITKRGQNVTFRCDPISEHNRLYWYRQTLGQGPEFLTYFQNEAQLEKSRLLSDRFSAERPKGSFSTLEIQRTEQGDSAMYLCASSHRESANEKLFFGSGTQLSVL.

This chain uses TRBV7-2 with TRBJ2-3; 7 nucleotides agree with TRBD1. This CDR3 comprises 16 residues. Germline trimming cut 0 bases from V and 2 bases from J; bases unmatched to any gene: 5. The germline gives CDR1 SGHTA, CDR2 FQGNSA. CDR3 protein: CASSLARDRITDTQYF. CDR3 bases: TGTGCCAGCAGCTTAGCCCGGGACAGAATCACAGATACGCAGTATTTT.

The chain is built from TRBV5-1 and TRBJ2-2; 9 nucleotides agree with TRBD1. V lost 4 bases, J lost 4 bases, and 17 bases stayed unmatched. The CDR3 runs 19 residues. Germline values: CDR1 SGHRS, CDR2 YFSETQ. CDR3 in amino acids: CASSPLPGQGKGTTGELFF. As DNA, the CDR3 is TGCGCCAGCAGCCCCCTCCCGGGACAGGGAAAGGGGACCACCGGGGAGCTGTTTTTT.

The CDR3 sequence is CASSPRQGPHGYTF. CDR3 DNA: TGTGCCAGCAGCCCCCGACAGGGCCCTCATGGCTACACCTTC. The chain employs TRBV7-9 and TRBJ1-2; 7 bases are shared with TRBD1. CDR1 SEHNR and CDR2 FQNEAQ come from the germline V gene (reference sequence). There are 14 residues in the CDR3. Germline trimming cut 5 bases from V and 6 bases from J; bases unmatched to any gene: 9.

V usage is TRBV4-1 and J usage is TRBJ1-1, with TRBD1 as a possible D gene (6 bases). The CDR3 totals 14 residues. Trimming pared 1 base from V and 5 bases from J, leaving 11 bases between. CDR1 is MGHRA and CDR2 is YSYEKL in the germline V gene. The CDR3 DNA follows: TGCGCCAGCAGCCAAGTCGGGGGGCGGACTGAAGCTTTCTTT. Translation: CASSQVGGRTEAFF.

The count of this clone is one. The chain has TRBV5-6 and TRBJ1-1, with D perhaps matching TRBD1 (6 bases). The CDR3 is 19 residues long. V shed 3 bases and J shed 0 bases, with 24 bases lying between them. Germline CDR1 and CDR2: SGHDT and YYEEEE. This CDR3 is CASSWGGTAAKGVNTEAFF. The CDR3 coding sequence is TGTGCCAGCAGCTGGGGGGGTACCGCGGCCAAGGGGGTGAACACTGAAGCTTTCTTT.

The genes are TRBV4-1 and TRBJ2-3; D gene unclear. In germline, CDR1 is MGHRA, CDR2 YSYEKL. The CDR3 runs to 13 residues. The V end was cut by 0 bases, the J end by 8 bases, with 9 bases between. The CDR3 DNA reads TGCGCCAGCAGCCAAGACCCCGCCCCTACGCAGTATTTT. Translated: CASSQDPAPTQYF.

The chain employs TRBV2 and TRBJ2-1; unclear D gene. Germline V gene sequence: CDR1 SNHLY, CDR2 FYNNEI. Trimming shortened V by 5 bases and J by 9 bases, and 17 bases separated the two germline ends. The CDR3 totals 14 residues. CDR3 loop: CASSLRVGRAEQFF. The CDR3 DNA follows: TGTGCCAGCAGTCTACGCGTGGGAAGAGCTGAGCAGTTCTTC. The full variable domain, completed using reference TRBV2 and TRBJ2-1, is EPEVTQTPSHQVTQMGQEVILRCVPISNHLYFYWYRQILGQKVEFLVSFYNNEISEKSEIFDDQFSVERPDGSNFTLKIRSTKLEDSAMYFCASSLRVGRAEQFFGPGTRLTVL.

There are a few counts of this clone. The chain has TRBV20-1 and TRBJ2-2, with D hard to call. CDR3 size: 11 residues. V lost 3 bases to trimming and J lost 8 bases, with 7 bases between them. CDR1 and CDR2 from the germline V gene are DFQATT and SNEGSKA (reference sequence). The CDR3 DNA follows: TGCAGTGCTAGCACGTTTGGGGAGCTGTTTTTT. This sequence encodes CSASTFGELFF.

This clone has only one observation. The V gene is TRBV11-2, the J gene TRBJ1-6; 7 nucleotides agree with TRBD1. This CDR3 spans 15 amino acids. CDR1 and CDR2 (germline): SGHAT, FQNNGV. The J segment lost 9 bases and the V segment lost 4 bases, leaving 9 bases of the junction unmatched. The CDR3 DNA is TGTGCCAGCAGCTGGCAGGGGGTCGGTACTTCACCCCTCCACTTT. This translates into CASSWQGVGTSPLHF.